This T cell receptor (beta chain) was profiled in a study of metastatic and nonmetastatic thyroid tumors. Background on the study: Repertoire comparison spanned blood and tumor or nodule tissue of malignant and benign thyroid patients. Study-wide findings and caveats: When malignant thyroid tumors were compared with benign nodules, TCR beta diversity was reportedly significantly higher in the malignant tumors. This held in both blood and tumor samples.

TCRdb reanalyzed the PCR reads with MiXCR. The sample yields roughly 57,000 clones, 20% to 25% seen once. This clone was counted a few times. Its antigen remains unknown. Compared with germline, one end of the junction differs, possibly owing to a read error. From germline, CDR1 is MNHNS and CDR2 SASEGT. This CDR3 spans 14 amino acids. Each patient went into thyroid surgery without having received any treatment. The V call is TRBV6-1, the J call TRBJ2-2; D may be TRBD2 (5 bases). This sequence was found in a female donor with papillary thyroid cancer or a benign thyroid nodule (not recorded which). Some clones in this sample may be carry-over from other donors' samples. Specimen: blood. CDR3 region: CAGSRGSNTGELFF. The DNA of the CDR3 is TGTGCCGGCAGTCGCGGGTCGAACACCGGGGAGCTGTTTTTT.